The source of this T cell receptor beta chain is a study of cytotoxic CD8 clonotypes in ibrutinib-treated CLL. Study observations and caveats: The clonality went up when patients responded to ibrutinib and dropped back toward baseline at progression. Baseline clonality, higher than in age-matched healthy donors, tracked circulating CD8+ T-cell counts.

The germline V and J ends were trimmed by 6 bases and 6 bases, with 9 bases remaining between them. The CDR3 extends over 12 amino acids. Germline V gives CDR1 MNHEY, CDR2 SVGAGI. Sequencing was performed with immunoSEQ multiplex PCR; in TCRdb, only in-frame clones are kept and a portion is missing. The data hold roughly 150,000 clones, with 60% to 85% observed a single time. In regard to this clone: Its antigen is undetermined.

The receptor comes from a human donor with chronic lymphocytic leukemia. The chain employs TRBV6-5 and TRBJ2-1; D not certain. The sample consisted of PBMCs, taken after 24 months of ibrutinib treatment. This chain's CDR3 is CASSTLSNEQFF. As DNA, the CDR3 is TGTGCCAGCAGCACGCTCTCCAATGAGCAGTTCTTC.